This T cell receptor (beta chain) appears in the sequencing data of a study of blood T cells in healthy people across ages. The wider study: About one barcoded beta molecule per two T cells was captured by template switching. Overall study results and limits: Per-million-T-cell TCR beta diversity fell roughly linearly with age.

This CDR3 contains 12 residues. Germline V lookup: CDR1 DFQATT, CDR2 SNEGSKA (reference sequence). Trimming took off 7 bases at V and 1 base at J, with 10 bases between the two ends. With a J-beta primer mix and a sample-barcoded 5' primer, a second PCR ran 7 to 11 cycles. CDR3-containing paired-end reads numbering at least 2.5 million came from each sample. TCRdb independently ran MiXCR on the 5' RACE reads; one entry per CDR3 protein. The sample carries 550,000 to 800,000 distinct CDR3 sequences, roughly 21% recorded once. This clonotype was observed at least ten times. Its cognate antigen is unknown. Researchers isolated at least 7 million PBMCs per sample.

Sequencing input: blood. The receptor comes from a man in his sixties or seventies in good health. This chain connects TRBV20-1 to TRBJ2-5; no clear D gene. CDR3 sequence reads: CSVKATQETQYF. The CDR3 coding sequence is TGCAGTGTAAAAGCGACCCAAGAGACCCAGTACTTC.